These 22 T cell receptor beta chains were all obtained from the same sample, sequenced in a study of shared clonotypes between healthy human individuals. Assay used: immunoSEQ multiplex PCR; TCRdb lists only in-frame clones, some missing. In the table there are hundreds of thousands of clones, about 91% of which are singletons. Naivety among CD8 cells was defined by CD45RO negativity and positive CCR7 selection, thereby excluding terminally differentiated effector memory CD45RA+ cells. Sequenced: naive CD8+ T cells sorted from blood. The source is a man aged 30 to 45 in good health.

The chain joins TRBV6-4 to TRBJ2-1, with D uncertain. Deletions cut 5 bases from V and 4 bases from J, with 6 bases between. This CDR3 comprises 12 residues. Germline V lookup: CDR1 MRHNA, CDR2 SNTAGT. The CDR3 DNA reads as TGTGCCAGCAGTCCCGGATACAATGAGCAGTTCTTC. Translating gives CASSPGYNEQFF.

V is TRBV6-5 and J is TRBJ2-4, with 9 bases aligning to TRBD1. The junction had 4 bases not matched to a gene; V was cut back by 5 bases and J by 14 bases. The CDR3 covers 11 residues. Germline V gene sequence: CDR1 MNHEY, CDR2 SVGAGI. The CDR3 spells CASSQGQGEYF. The CDR3 DNA follows: TGTGCCAGCAGTCAGGGACAGGGAGAGTACTTC.

The table lists this clone with a few counts. This chain links TRBV9 with TRBJ2-6, with 7 bases matching TRBD2. This CDR3 has 17 amino acids. Germline CDR1 is SGDLS and CDR2 is YYNGEE. The junction had 6 bases not matched to a gene; V was cut back by 0 bases and J by 3 bases. The CDR3 protein is CASSVGGRAFGANVLTF. CDR3 nucleotides: TGTGCCAGCAGCGTAGGTGGGAGGGCATTTGGGGCCAACGTCCTGACTTTC. The whole variable domain, remainder taken from reference TRBV9 and TRBJ2-6, is DSGVTQTPKHLITATGQRVTLRCSPRSGDLSVYWYQQSLDQGLQFLIQYYNGEERAKGNILERFSAQQFPDLHSELNLSSLELGDSALYFCASSVGGRAFGANVLTFGAGSRLTVL.

In nucleotides, the CDR3 is TGTGCCAGCAGCGTAGGTCCAAACAGCCCATACAATGAGCAGTTCTTC. Translating it yields CASSVGPNSPYNEQFF. The chain has TRBV9 and TRBJ2-1; D is unclear. Germline V gene data show CDR1 as SGDLS and CDR2 as YYNGEE. This CDR3 contains 16 residues. Trimming took off 0 bases at V and 4 bases at J, with 14 bases between the two ends.

The chain joins TRBV28 to TRBJ2-3; 10 bases agree with TRBD1. After removal of 6 bases from V and 4 bases from J, the junction contained 10 bases not matched to a gene. This CDR3 contains 16 residues. Germline V gene sequence: CDR1 MDHEN, CDR2 SYDVKM. CDR3 nucleotides: TGTGCCAGCAGCTCAGGACAGGGGGTGGGAGCAGATACGCAGTATTTT. This encodes CASSSGQGVGADTQYF.

The chain is built from TRBV10-2 and TRBJ2-7; the D is unclear. V was shortened by 9 bases and J by 1 base, with 10 bases between the two germline ends. The length of the CDR3 is 12 residues. Germline V CDR1 and CDR2: WSHSY, SAAADI. The CDR3 region is CASGTSSYEQYF. The CDR3 DNA sequence: TGCGCCAGTGGAACCTCTTCCTACGAGCAGTACTTC.

The genes are TRBV27 and TRBJ1-5; a possible D gene is TRBD1 (5 bases). Trimming took off 5 bases at V and 4 bases at J, with 9 bases between the two ends. CDR3 size: 13 residues. Germline V gene lookup returns CDR1 MNHEY and CDR2 SMNVEV (reference sequence). CDR3 sequence reads: CASSTRGNQPQHF. The CDR3 DNA sequence: TGTGCCAGCAGTACCCGGGGGAATCAGCCCCAGCATTTT.

Here the CDR3 reads CASSPLDGIYEQYF. CDR3 DNA: TGTGCCAGCAGTCCACTGGACGGGATTTACGAGCAGTACTTC. The chain recombines TRBV28 with TRBJ2-7, with D perhaps TRBD2 (5 bases). Germline loops: CDR1 MDHEN, CDR2 SYDVKM. This CDR3 comprises 14 residues. The V gene lost 5 bases and the J gene lost 4 bases, with 15 bases spanning the gap.

This chain uses TRBV28 with TRBJ2-1; the match to TRBD1 covers 9 bases. Germline CDR1 reads MDHEN; CDR2 reads SYDVKM. This CDR3 is 15 amino acids long. The junction had 5 bases not matched to a gene; V was cut back by 4 bases and J by 4 bases. The CDR3 DNA is TGTGCCAGCAGTTCCAGGGACAGGGTATACAATGAGCAGTTCTTC. Translated: CASSSRDRVYNEQFF. Combining the CDR3 with reference TRBV28 and TRBJ2-1 gives the whole variable domain DVKVTQSSRYLVKRTGEKVFLECVQDMDHENMFWYRQDPGLGLRLIYFSYDVKMKEKGDIPEGYSVSREKKERFSLILESASTNQTSMYLCASSSRDRVYNEQFFGPGTRLTVL.

J is TRBJ1-5 and V is TRBV6-5; maybe TRBD1 (6 bases). The CDR3 consists of 13 residues. Germline assignment: CDR1 MNHEY and CDR2 SVGAGI. V lost 2 bases and J 4 bases, leaving 6 bases between the germline ends. The CDR3 here is CASSYDRNQPQHF. The CDR3 DNA reads TGTGCCAGCAGTTACGACAGGAATCAGCCCCAGCATTTT.

The genes are TRBV7-3 and TRBJ2-1, with TRBD1 matching over 9 bases. Trimming removed 5 bases from V and 3 bases from J; junction bases left unmatched: 5. The CDR3 length is 15 residues. Germline V gene lookup returns CDR1 SGHTA and CDR2 FQGTGA. The CDR3 loop reads CASSPRDRVYNEQFF. In DNA, the CDR3 is TGTGCCAGCAGCCCTCGGGACAGGGTCTACAATGAGCAGTTCTTC.

The rearrangement uses TRBV5-1 and TRBJ1-1; D call uncertain. Germline values: CDR1 SGHRS, CDR2 YFSETQ. Trimming removed 4 bases from V and 5 bases from J, with 9 bases in between. The CDR3 length is 12 residues. Here the CDR3 DNA reads TGCGCCAGCAGCACGGACGGGACTGAAGCTTTCTTT. Protein: CASSTDGTEAFF.

This chain uses TRBV7-8 with TRBJ2-7; 10 nucleotides agree with TRBD1. The CDR3 covers 17 residues. CDR1 is SGHVS, CDR2 FQNEAQ, per germline. The trim removed 6 bases at V and 5 bases at J, leaving 16 bases unmatched. Here the CDR3 DNA reads TGTGCCAGCAGTCCCCTAGAGGCTGGGACAGGGGCAAACGAGCAGTACTTC. Its protein is CASSPLEAGTGANEQYF.

The chain links TRBV19 to TRBJ2-1; TRBD2 agrees at 8 bases. The V gene's germline CDR1 is LNHDA and CDR2 SQIVND (reference sequence). V shed 6 bases, J shed 3 bases, and the junction held 7 bases outside the gene matches. The CDR3 runs to 15 residues. The CDR3 protein is CASSPTSGYYNEQFF. In DNA, the CDR3 is TGTGCCAGTAGCCCAACTAGCGGATACTACAATGAGCAGTTCTTC.

This clone was found once. The J gene is TRBJ1-1, the V gene TRBV13; D is ambiguous. In germline, CDR1 is PRHDT, CDR2 FYEKMQ (reference sequence). The V end was cut by 3 bases, the J end by 2 bases, with 4 bases between. This CDR3 comprises 12 residues. The CDR3 DNA reads as TGTGCCAGCAGCTTGCACAACACTGAAGCTTTCTTT. It yields the protein CASSLHNTEAFF.

DNA for the CDR3: TGCGCCAGCAGCCAAGAGACAGGCTCCCTTAACTATGGCTACACCTTC. Amino acid sequence: CASSQETGSLNYGYTF. This chain uses TRBV4-3 with TRBJ1-2, with D perhaps matching TRBD1 (6 bases). In germline, CDR1 is LGHNA, CDR2 YSLEER. The CDR3 covers 16 residues. V shed 0 bases and J shed 1 base, with 12 bases lying between them.

This chain links TRBV7-2 with TRBJ1-1, with no clear D. V shed 6 bases and J shed 1 base, with 15 bases lying between them. The CDR3 is 15 residues long. CDR1 and CDR2 from the germline V gene are SGHTA and FQGNSA. This CDR3 reads CASSRQLTENTEAFF. CDR3 nucleotide sequence: TGTGCCAGCAGTCGCCAGTTGACGGAGAACACTGAAGCTTTCTTT.

This clone appeared a few times. This chain links TRBV5-1 with TRBJ2-7; D may be TRBD1 or TRBD2 (7 bases each). V lost 4 bases to trimming and J lost 2 bases, with 22 bases between them. CDR3 length: 17 amino acids. The germline CDR1 and CDR2 sequences are SGHRS and YFSETQ. The CDR3 coding sequence is TGCGCCAGCAGCCATGGCGACCAGGGGGGGGCTCCCTACGAGCAGTACTTC. It yields the protein CASSHGDQGGAPYEQYF.

The chain couples TRBV30 to TRBJ1-1; D is unclear. The CDR3 runs to 11 residues. The V gene lost 5 bases and the J gene lost 3 bases, with 7 bases spanning the gap. CDR1 and CDR2 (germline): GTSNPN, SVGIG (reference sequence). The chain's CDR3 is CAWELYTEAFF. The CDR3, as DNA: TGTGCCTGGGAACTCTACACTGAAGCTTTCTTT.

The rearrangement uses TRBV27 and TRBJ2-2; D may be TRBD2 (6 bases). The V end lost 4 bases, the J end lost 11 bases, and 8 bases lay between the germline ends. CDR3 length: 11 amino acids. CDR1 is MNHEY, CDR2 SMNVEV, per germline (reference sequence). The CDR3 DNA sequence: TGTGCCAGCAGTTCCGGACTAGAGCTGTTTTTT. It translates to CASSSGLELFF.

The genes are TRBV7-2 and TRBJ2-7; 7 bases match TRBD1. The CDR3 is 15 residues long. The germline CDR1 and CDR2 sequences are SGHTA and FQGNSA. The V gene end was trimmed by 4 bases and the J gene end by 0 bases; junction bases not matched to a gene: 6. The CDR3 nucleotides are TGTGCCAGCAGCTACAGGGGCGCACCCTCCTACGAGCAGTACTTC. Its translation: CASSYRGAPSYEQYF.

With regard to this clone: Other DNA sequences in this specimen translate into the identical CDR3. The rearrangement uses TRBV9 and TRBJ2-5, with 14 bases fitting TRBD2. Germline CDR1 reads SGDLS; CDR2 reads YYNGEE. This CDR3 is 16 amino acids long. V lost 2 bases, J lost 3 bases, and 3 bases stayed unmatched. CDR3 sequence: CASSVGLAGVEETQYF. The CDR3 coding sequence is TGTGCCAGCAGCGTGGGACTAGCGGGAGTCGAAGAGACCCAGTACTTC.